Listed below are T cell receptor beta chains from one sample, sequenced in a study of radiation and T cells in renal cell carcinoma. The data were produced by immunoSEQ multiplex PCR, yet TCRdb's version contains in-frame clones alone and is incomplete. The sample lists more than 15,000 clones; roughly 60% were seen once. This specimen was tumor tissue, taken from a patient whose treatment was nephrectomy without radiotherapy. Receptors were obtained from a man between 50 and 59 years old with renal cell carcinoma. The CDR3 runs from the conserved cysteine through the conserved F or W. Fields, in order: D gene, J gene, V gene, clone size, CDR3 length, CDR3 protein, CDR3 DNA. A D gene is named only where the DNA matches it firmly. For some rows the clone size is stated as once, few or many, or as a class when expanded; others skip it.

D: -; J: TRBJ1-4; V: TRBV28; size: -; length: 13; CDR3: CASLEATNEKLFF; DNA: TGTGCCAGCCTGGAGGCAACTAATGAAAAACTGTTTTTT
D: -; J: TRBJ2-6; V: TRBV10-3; size: -; length: 15; CDR3: CATTWRESGANVLTF; DNA: TGTGCCACCACGTGGCGGGAATCTGGGGCCAACGTCCTGACTTTC
D: TRBD1; J: TRBJ1-2; V: TRBV5-4; size: -; length: 13; CDR3: CASSQGQVYGYTF; DNA: TGTGCCAGCAGCCAGGGACAGGTCTATGGCTACACCTTC
D: TRBD1; J: TRBJ1-2; V: TRBV5-1; size: -; length: 18; CDR3: CASSLAKGTGTNWYGYTF; DNA: TGCGCCAGCAGCTTGGCCAAAGGGACAGGGACGAATTGGTATGGCTACACCTTC
D: -; J: TRBJ2-7; V: TRBV13; size: -; length: 13; CDR3: CASSHPRDYEQYF; DNA: TGTGCCAGCAGTCATCCCCGGGACTACGAGCAGTACTTC
D: -; J: TRBJ1-6; V: TRBV5-1; size: -; length: 13; CDR3: CASSGQEHSPLHF; DNA: TGCGCCAGCAGCGGGCAGGAGCATTCACCCCTCCACTTT
D: -; J: TRBJ2-7; V: TRBV6-6; size: -; length: 15; CDR3: CASSYSGEPEYEQYF; DNA: TGTGCCAGCAGTTACTCAGGGGAACCCGAATACGAGCAGTACTTC
D: -; J: TRBJ2-3; V: TRBV11-2; size: once; length: 15; CDR3: CASSLAGRETDTQYF; DNA: TGTGCCAGCAGCTTAGCCGGCAGGGAGACAGATACGCAGTATTTT
D: -; J: TRBJ1-2; V: TRBV2; size: -; length: 15; CDR3: CASSEEGGGNYGYTF; DNA: TGTGCCAGCAGTGAAGAGGGTGGAGGCAACTATGGCTACACCTTC
D: TRBD2; J: TRBJ2-7; V: TRBV10-1; size: -; length: 16; CDR3: CASRPTSGGVPYEQYF; DNA: TGCGCCAGCAGACCCACTAGCGGGGGGGTTCCCTACGAGCAGTACTTC
D: -; J: TRBJ2-1; V: TRBV13; size: -; length: 13; CDR3: CASSLPTGGEQFF; DNA: TGTGCCAGCAGCTTACCCACCGGGGGTGAGCAGTTCTTC
D: -; J: TRBJ2-5; V: TRBV2; size: many; length: 14; CDR3: CASSEEQYAKTQYF; DNA: TGTGCCAGCAGTGAAGAACAGTATGCGAAGACCCAGTACTTC
D: -; J: TRBJ1-5; V: TRBV6-5; size: -; length: 14; CDR3: CASSLQGGDQPQHF; DNA: TGTGCCAGCAGCCTCCAGGGAGGGGATCAGCCCCAGCATTTT
D: TRBD2; J: TRBJ2-5; V: TRBV7-9; size: -; length: 17; CDR3: CASSSYPGTSGQETQYF; DNA: TGTGCCAGCAGCTCCTACCCCGGGACTAGCGGACAAGAGACCCAGTACTTC
D: -; J: TRBJ1-1; V: TRBV6-6; size: few; length: 10; CDR3: CASEDTEAFF; DNA: TGTGCCAGCGAGGACACTGAAGCTTTCTTT
D: -; J: TRBJ1-1; V: TRBV19; size: -; length: 14; CDR3: CATASRDGNTEAFF; DNA: TGTGCCACCGCGTCCCGGGACGGGAACACTGAAGCTTTCTTT
D: -; J: TRBJ1-1; V: TRBV2; size: many; length: 15; CDR3: CASSEEVAANTEAFF; DNA: TGTGCCAGCAGTGAGGAGGTCGCAGCGAACACTGAAGCTTTCTTT
D: -; J: TRBJ2-7; V: TRBV30; size: medium-sized; length: 12; CDR3: CAWSGNEDEQYF; DNA: TGTGCCTGGAGTGGGAACGAGGACGAGCAGTACTTC
D: TRBD2; J: TRBJ2-3; V: TRBV5-8; size: -; length: 15; CDR3: CASSLTSGDTDTQYF; DNA: TGTGCCAGCAGCTTGACTAGCGGGGACACAGATACGCAGTATTTT
D: TRBD1; J: TRBJ1-2; V: TRBV7-9; size: -; length: 14; CDR3: CASSSLRTGPGYTF; DNA: TGTGCCAGCAGCTCCCTAAGGACAGGGCCAGGCTACACCTTC
D: -; J: TRBJ2-1; V: TRBV11-3; size: once; length: 15; CDR3: CASSYRGGYDNEQFF; DNA: TGTGCCAGCAGTTACCGAGGTGGCTACGACAATGAGCAGTTCTTC
D: -; J: TRBJ1-5; V: TRBV7-6; size: -; length: 15; CDR3: CASSGEGLGNQPQHF; DNA: TGTGCCAGCAGCGGCGAGGGGTTGGGCAATCAGCCCCAGCATTTT
D: TRBD1; J: TRBJ1-4; V: TRBV29-1; size: -; length: 13; CDR3: CSVRQGSREKLFF; DNA: TGCAGCGTCCGACAGGGGAGTCGTGAAAAACTGTTTTTT
D: -; J: TRBJ2-5; V: TRBV7-2; size: -; length: 13; CDR3: CASSLWVQETQYF; DNA: TGTGCCAGCAGCTTATGGGTACAAGAGACCCAGTACTTC
D: TRBD1; J: TRBJ2-2; V: TRBV30; size: -; length: 12; CDR3: CAWTRGSGELFF; DNA: TGTGCCTGGACCAGGGGGTCCGGGGAGCTGTTTTTT
D: -; J: TRBJ1-1; V: TRBV18; size: -; length: 14; CDR3: CASSRGQLNTEAFF; DNA: TGTGCCAGCTCCCGAGGACAGCTGAACACTGAAGCTTTCTTT
D: -; J: TRBJ1-1; V: TRBV10-3; size: few; length: 14; CDR3: CAIRGTDRNTEAFF; DNA: TGTGCCATCAGGGGTACCGACAGGAACACTGAAGCTTTCTTT
D: TRBD2; J: TRBJ2-3; V: TRBV6-6; size: -; length: 15; CDR3: CASILTAGLTDTQYF; DNA: TGTGCCAGCATCCTTACAGCGGGACTCACAGATACGCAGTATTTT
D: -; J: TRBJ2-7; V: TRBV6-5; size: -; length: 11; CDR3: CASRRSHEQYF; DNA: TGTGCCAGCAGAAGAAGCCACGAGCAGTACTTC
D: -; J: TRBJ1-2; V: TRBV25-1; size: -; length: 15; CDR3: CASSELTVWGPGYTF; DNA: TGTGCCAGCAGTGAATTGACGGTATGGGGCCCTGGCTACACCTTC